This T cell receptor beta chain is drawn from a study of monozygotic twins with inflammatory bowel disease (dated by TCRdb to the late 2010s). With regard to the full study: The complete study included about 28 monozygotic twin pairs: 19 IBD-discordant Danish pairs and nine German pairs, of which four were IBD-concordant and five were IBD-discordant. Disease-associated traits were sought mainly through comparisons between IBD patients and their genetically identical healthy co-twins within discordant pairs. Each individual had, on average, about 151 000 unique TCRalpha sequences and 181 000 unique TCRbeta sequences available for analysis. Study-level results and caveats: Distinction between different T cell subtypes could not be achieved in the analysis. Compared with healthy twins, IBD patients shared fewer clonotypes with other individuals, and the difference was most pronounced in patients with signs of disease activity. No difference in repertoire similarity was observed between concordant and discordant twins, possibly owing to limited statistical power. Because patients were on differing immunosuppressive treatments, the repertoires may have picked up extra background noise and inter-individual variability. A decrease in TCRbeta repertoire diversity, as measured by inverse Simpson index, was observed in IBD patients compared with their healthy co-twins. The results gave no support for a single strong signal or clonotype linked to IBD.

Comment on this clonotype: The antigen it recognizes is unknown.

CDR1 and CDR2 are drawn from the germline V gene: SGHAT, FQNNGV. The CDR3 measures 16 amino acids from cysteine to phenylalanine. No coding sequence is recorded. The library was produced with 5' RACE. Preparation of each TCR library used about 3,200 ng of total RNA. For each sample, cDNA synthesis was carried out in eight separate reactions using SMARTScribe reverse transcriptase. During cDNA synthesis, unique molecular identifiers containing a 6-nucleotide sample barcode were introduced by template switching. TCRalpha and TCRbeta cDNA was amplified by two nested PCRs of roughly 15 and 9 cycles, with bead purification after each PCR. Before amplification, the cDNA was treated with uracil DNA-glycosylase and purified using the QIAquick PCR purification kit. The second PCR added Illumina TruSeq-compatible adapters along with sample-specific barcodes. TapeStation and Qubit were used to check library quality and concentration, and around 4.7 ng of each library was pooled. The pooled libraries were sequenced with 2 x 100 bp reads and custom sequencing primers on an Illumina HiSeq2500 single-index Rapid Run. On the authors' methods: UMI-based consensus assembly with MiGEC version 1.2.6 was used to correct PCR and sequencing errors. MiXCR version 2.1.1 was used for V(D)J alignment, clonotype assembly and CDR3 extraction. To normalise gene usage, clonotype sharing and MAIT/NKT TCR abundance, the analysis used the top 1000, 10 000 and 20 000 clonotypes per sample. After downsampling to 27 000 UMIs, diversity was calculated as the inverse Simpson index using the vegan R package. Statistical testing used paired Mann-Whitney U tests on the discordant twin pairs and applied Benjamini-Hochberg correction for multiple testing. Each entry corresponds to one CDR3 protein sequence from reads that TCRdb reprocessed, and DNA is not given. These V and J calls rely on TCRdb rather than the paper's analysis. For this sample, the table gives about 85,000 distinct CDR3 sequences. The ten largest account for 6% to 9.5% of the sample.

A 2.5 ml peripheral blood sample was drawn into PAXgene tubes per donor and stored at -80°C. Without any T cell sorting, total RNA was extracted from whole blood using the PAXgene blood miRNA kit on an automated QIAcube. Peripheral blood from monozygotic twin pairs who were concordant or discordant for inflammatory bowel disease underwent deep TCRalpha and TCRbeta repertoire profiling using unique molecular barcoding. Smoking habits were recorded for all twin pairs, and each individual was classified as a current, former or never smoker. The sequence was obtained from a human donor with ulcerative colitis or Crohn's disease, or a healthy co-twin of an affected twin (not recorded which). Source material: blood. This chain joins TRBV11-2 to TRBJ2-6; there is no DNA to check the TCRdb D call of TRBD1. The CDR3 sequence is CASSNWGTTGANVLTF.